The 9 T cell receptor beta chains reported below all come from one sample, sequenced in a study of neurological immune-mediated disorders. TCRdb recomputed calls from the 5' RACE reads with MiXCR, one row per CDR3 protein. Of tens of thousands of distinct CDR3 sequences listed, 10% to 13% were seen once; the top ten hold about 1.8%. The sequenced sample was PBMCs. Source of these receptors: a man aged 35 to 55 in good health.

The sample holds many counts of this clonotype. V usage is TRBV5-1 and J usage is TRBJ2-1; D tentatively reads TRBD1 or TRBD2 (6 bases each). The CDR3 is 16 residues long. Germline lookup yields CDR1 SGHRS and CDR2 YFSETQ. V gave up 3 bases and J gave up 4 bases, with 17 bases separating them. The CDR3 region is CASSSTGGEGYNEQFF. In DNA form, the CDR3 reads TGCGCCAGCAGCTCAACCGGGGGCGAAGGATACAATGAGCAGTTCTTC.

There are many counts of this clonotype. The gene calls are TRBV11-2 and TRBJ1-1; the match to TRBD1 covers 9 bases. J was trimmed by 0 bases and V by 6 bases; bases with no gene match: 11. Germline V CDR1 and CDR2: SGHAT, FQNNGV. The CDR3 has 17 amino acids. CDR3 DNA sequence: TGTGCCAGCAGTCCAGGGGCCCGGGACAGGGTGAACACTGAAGCTTTCTTT. Translated: CASSPGARDRVNTEAFF.

The table lists this clonotype with many counts. CDR3 nucleotide sequence: TGTGCCACCAGCAGGGGGGTGGGCCAGGGGAGTTCCTACGAGCAGTACTTC. It specifies CATSRGVGQGSSYEQYF. The chain has TRBV15 and TRBJ2-7; TRBD1 might be the D (6 bases). Looked up from germline, CDR1 is LNHNV and CDR2 is YYDKDF (reference sequence). This CDR3 region has 17 residues. V lost 3 bases to trimming and J lost 1 base, with 19 bases between them.

This clonotype appeared many times. V and J are TRBV10-3 and TRBJ1-6; D is perhaps TRBD1 (5 bases). Per the germline V gene, CDR1 is ENHRY and CDR2 is SYGVKD. V was trimmed by 6 bases and J by 7 bases, leaving 13 bases between them. The CDR3 has 14 amino acids. The CDR3 loop reads CAIRGDQKNSPLHF. In DNA form, the CDR3 reads TGTGCCATCAGGGGGGACCAAAAGAATTCACCCCTCCACTTT.

There are many counts of this clonotype. The rearrangement uses TRBV28 and TRBJ1-1; 8 bases are shared with TRBD1. Germline V gene data show CDR1 as MDHEN and CDR2 as SYDVKM. The CDR3 is made up of 15 amino acids. Trimming cost V 3 bases and J 5 bases; bases outside gene matches: 8. CDR3 nucleotides: TGTGCCAGCAGTTTGCCCGACAGGGGTGGAACTGAAGCTTTCTTT. Translating it yields CASSLPDRGGTEAFF.

This clonotype occurred many times. CDR3 protein: CASSSDNNEQFF. CDR3 DNA sequence: TGTGCCAGCAGCTCCGACAACAATGAGCAGTTCTTC. The chain uses TRBV7-9 and TRBJ2-1; no reliable D call. V lost 4 bases, J lost 5 bases, and 6 bases lay in between. The CDR3 runs to 12 residues. Germline CDR1 is SEHNR and CDR2 is FQNEAQ (reference sequence).

The chain combines TRBV7-9 with TRBJ2-2; D is unclear. The CDR3 is 13 amino acids. Germline V gives CDR1 SEHNR, CDR2 FQNEAQ (reference sequence). The V end lost 2 bases, the J end lost 11 bases, and 12 bases lay between the germline ends. The DNA of the CDR3 is TGTGCCAGCAGCTTATTCGAGGCTTCCGAGCTGTTTTTT. The encoded protein is CASSLFEASELFF.

This chain joins TRBV19 and TRBJ1-1; D is unclear. Germline V lookup: CDR1 LNHDA, CDR2 SQIVND (reference sequence). Trimming shortened V by 7 bases and J by 2 bases, and 8 bases separated the two germline ends. This CDR3 spans 12 amino acids. CDR3 in amino acids: CASINSNTEAFF. CDR3 DNA sequence: TGTGCCAGTATAAACAGTAACACTGAAGCTTTCTTT.

A few counts support this clonotype. This sequence may be a read error, since a much larger clone differs from it by one base. V usage is TRBV6-6 and J usage is TRBJ1-5; D possibly corresponds to TRBD1 (5 bases). V shed 2 bases and J shed 6 bases, with 11 bases lying between them. This CDR3 spans 14 amino acids. In germline, CDR1 is MNHNY, CDR2 SVGAGI (reference sequence). The CDR3 DNA sequence: TGTGCCAGCAGTTACAATGCAGGGAGTCAGCCCCAGCATTTT. It is translated as CASSYNAGSQPQHF.